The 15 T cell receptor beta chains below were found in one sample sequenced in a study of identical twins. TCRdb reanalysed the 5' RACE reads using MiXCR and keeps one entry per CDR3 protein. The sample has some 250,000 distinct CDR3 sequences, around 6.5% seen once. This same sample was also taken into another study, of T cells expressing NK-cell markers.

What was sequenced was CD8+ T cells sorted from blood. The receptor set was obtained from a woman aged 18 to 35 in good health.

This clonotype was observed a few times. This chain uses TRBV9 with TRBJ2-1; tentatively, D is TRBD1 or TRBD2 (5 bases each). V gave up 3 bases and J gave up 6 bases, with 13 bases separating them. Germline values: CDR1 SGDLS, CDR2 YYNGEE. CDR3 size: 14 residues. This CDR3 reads CASSDSGTTNEQFF. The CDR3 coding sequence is TGTGCCAGCAGCGATTCCGGGACCACCAATGAGCAGTTCTTC.

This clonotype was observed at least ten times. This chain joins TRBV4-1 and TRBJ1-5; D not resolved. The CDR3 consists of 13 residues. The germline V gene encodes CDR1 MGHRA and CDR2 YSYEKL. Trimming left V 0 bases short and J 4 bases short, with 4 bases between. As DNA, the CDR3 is TGCGCCAGCAGCCAAGACAGTAATCAGCCCCAGCATTTT. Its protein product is CASSQDSNQPQHF.

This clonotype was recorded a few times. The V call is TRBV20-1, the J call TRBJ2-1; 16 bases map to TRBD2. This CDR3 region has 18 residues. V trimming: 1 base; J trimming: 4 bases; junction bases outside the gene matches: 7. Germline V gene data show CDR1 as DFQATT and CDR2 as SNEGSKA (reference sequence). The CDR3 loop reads CSARGGTSGRALYNEQFF. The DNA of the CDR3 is TGCAGTGCTAGAGGGGGGACTAGCGGGAGGGCCCTATACAATGAGCAGTTCTTC.

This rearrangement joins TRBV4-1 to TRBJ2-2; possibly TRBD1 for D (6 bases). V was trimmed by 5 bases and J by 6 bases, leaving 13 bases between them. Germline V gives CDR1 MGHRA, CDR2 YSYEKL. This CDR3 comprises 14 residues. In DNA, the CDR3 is TGCGCCAGCAGCGGGGTTACAGGGTCCGGGGAGCTGTTTTTT. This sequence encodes CASSGVTGSGELFF.

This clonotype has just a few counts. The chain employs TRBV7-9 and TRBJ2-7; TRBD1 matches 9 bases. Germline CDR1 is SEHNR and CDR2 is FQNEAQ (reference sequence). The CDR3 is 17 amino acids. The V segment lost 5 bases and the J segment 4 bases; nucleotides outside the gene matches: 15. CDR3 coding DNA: TGTGCCAGCAGCCCCGTTCTACAGGGGGCGTTTTGGTACGAGCAGTACTTC. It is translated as CASSPVLQGAFWYEQYF.

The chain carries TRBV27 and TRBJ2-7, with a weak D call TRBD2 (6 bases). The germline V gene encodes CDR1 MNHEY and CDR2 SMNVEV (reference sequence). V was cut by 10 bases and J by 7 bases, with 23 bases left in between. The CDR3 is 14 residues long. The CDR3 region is CATSRRDLGGEQYF. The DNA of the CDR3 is TGTGCCACCTCCAGGAGGGATCTAGGCGGAGAGCAGTACTTC.

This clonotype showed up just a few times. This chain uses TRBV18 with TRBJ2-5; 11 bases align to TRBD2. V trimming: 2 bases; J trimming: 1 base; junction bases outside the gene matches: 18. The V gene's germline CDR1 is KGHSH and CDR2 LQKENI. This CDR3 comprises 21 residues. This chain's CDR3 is CASSPGLTSRGTSGTQETQYF. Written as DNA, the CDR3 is TGTGCCAGCTCACCAGGTCTTACGTCGCGGGGGACTAGCGGTACCCAAGAGACCCAGTACTTC.

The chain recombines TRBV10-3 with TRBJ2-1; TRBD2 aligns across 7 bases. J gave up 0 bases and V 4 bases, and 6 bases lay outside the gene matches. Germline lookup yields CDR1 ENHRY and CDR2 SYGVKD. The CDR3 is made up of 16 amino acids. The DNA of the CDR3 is TGTGCCATCAGTGGGCAGCGGGAACTCTCCTACAATGAGCAGTTCTTC. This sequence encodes CAISGQRELSYNEQFF.

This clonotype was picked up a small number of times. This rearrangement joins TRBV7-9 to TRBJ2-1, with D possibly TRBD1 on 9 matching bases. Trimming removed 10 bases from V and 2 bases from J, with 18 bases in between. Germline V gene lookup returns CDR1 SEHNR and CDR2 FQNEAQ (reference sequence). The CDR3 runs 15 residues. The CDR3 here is CAMREDRGTYNEQFF. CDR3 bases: TGTGCCATGCGGGAGGACAGGGGCACCTACAATGAGCAGTTCTTC.

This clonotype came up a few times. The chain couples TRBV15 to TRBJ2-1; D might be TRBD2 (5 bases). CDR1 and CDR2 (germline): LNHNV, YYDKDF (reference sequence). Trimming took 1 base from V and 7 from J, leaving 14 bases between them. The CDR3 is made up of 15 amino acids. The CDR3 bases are TGTGCCACCAGCAGAGTTTCGGGAACAACTAATGAGCAGTTCTTC. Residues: CATSRVSGTTNEQFF.

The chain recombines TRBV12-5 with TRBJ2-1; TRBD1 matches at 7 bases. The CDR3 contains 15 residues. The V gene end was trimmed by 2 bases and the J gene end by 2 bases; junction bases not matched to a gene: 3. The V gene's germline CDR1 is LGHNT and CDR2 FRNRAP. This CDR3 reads CASGLPGQPYNEQFF. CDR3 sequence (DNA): TGTGCTAGTGGTTTGCCGGGACAGCCCTACAATGAGCAGTTCTTC.

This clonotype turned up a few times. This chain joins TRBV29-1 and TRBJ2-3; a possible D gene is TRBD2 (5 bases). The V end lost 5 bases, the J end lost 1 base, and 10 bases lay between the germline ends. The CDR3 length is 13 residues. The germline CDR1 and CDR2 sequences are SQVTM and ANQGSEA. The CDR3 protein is CSVPGLGTDTQYF. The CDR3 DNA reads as TGCAGCGTTCCAGGACTTGGCACAGATACGCAGTATTTT.

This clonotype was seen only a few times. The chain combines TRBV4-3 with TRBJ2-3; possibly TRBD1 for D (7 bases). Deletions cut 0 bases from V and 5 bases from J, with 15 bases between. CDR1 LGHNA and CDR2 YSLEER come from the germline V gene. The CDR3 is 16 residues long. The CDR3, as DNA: TGCGCCAGCAGCCAAGATCAGGGGGGTAGGAGAGATACGCAGTATTTT. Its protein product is CASSQDQGGRRDTQYF.

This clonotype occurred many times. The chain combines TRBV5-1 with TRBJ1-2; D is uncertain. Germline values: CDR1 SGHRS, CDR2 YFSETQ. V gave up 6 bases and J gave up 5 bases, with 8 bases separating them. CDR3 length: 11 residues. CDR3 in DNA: TGCGCCAGCACGGGCGGGTATGGCTACACCTTC. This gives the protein CASTGGYGYTF.

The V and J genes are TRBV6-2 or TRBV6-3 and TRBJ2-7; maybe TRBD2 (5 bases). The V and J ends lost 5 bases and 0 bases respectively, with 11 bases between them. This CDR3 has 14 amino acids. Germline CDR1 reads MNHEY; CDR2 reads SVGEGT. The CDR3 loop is CASSPPGVSYEQYF. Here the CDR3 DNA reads TGTGCCAGCAGTCCCCCCGGGGTCTCCTACGAGCAGTACTTC.